These 3 T cell receptor beta chains share one sample of origin, sequenced in a study of T cell responses to AZD1222 COVID-19 vaccine. Generated by immunoSEQ multiplex PCR, the TCRdb table keeps only in-frame clones and is missing some. The sample records around 160,000 clones, 88% being singletons. The source material was peripheral blood, sampled on day 0 of AZD1222 vaccination. These receptors all stem from an adult in good health.

This clone has a handful of counts. This chain links TRBV7-9 with TRBJ1-5; D unresolved. Trimming took 4 bases from V and 5 from J, leaving 9 bases between them. This CDR3 spans 13 amino acids. Germline V gene sequence: CDR1 SEHNR, CDR2 FQNEAQ (reference sequence). CDR3 nucleotides: TGTGCCAGCAGCTCCTCGGAGGATCAGCCCCAGCATTTT. Its protein is CASSSSEDQPQHF.

The CDR3 sequence is CASSPQSVGSEAFF. The CDR3 DNA reads TGTGCCAGCAGCCCCCAGTCGGTAGGGTCTGAAGCTTTCTTT. The chain recombines TRBV13 with TRBJ1-1; D is unresolved. CDR1 and CDR2 from the germline V gene are PRHDT and FYEKMQ (reference sequence). V was cut by 5 bases and J by 6 bases, with 16 bases left in between. This CDR3 is built from 14 residues.

This sequence joins TRBV2 and TRBJ2-1; TRBD2 agrees at 10 bases. After removal of 7 bases from V and 3 bases from J, the junction contained 6 bases not matched to a gene. The CDR3 has 15 amino acids. From germline, CDR1 is SNHLY and CDR2 FYNNEI. CDR3 sequence reads: CASMISGGNYNEQFF. The CDR3 bases are TGTGCCAGCATGATTAGCGGGGGGAACTACAATGAGCAGTTCTTC.